Shown below are 6 T cell receptor beta chains from a single sample sequenced in a study of blood T cells in healthy people across ages. A second PCR of roughly 7 to 11 cycles used a sample-barcoded 5' primer and a J-beta primer mix. TCRdb called the 5' RACE reads again in MiXCR, with one record for every CDR3 protein. The table has roughly 860,000 distinct CDR3 sequences, approximately 59% seen once. The specimen was blood. The source is a young man in good health.

The chain uses TRBV5-5 and TRBJ1-4; maybe TRBD1 (5 bases). The V end was cut by 1 base, the J end by 4 bases, with 14 bases between. The CDR3 extends over 16 amino acids. The germline V gene encodes CDR1 SGHKS and CDR2 YYEKEE (reference sequence). For the CDR3, the DNA is TGTGCCAGCAGCTTGTCAGGGCTGCTAGGTAATGAAAAACTGTTTTTT. Its protein product is CASSLSGLLGNEKLFF. Drawing the rest from reference TRBV5-5 and TRBJ1-4, the complete variable domain is DAGVTQSPTHLIKTRGQQVTLRCSPISGHKSVSWYQQVLGQGPQFIFQYYEKEERGRGNFPDRFSARQFPNYSSELNVNALLLGDSALYLCASSLSGLLGNEKLFFGSGTQLSVL.

The gene calls are TRBV7-2 and TRBJ2-3; D may be TRBD2 (5 bases). Deletions cut 5 bases from V and 5 bases from J, with 17 bases between. The germline gives CDR1 SGHTA, CDR2 FQGNSA. The CDR3 has 15 amino acids. The DNA for the CDR3 is TGTGCCAGCAGCCCGAGCGGCCTCGTGGGAGATACGCAGTATTTT. Translating it yields CASSPSGLVGDTQYF.

This clonotype was detected only a few times. This rearrangement joins TRBV4-3 to TRBJ2-1; the match to TRBD2 covers 14 bases. The CDR3 runs to 21 residues. Unmatched junction bases numbered 13, after V lost 3 bases and J lost 0 bases. Germline CDR1 LGHNA, CDR2 YSLEER. The CDR3 loop is CASSHVGSGTSGGSSYNEQFF. The CDR3 DNA reads as TGCGCCAGCAGCCATGTTGGATCCGGGACTAGCGGGGGAAGCTCCTACAATGAGCAGTTCTTC.

This chain links TRBV7-2 with TRBJ2-3; D gene ambiguous. CDR3 length: 14 residues. The V gene lost 5 bases and the J gene lost 4 bases, with 13 bases spanning the gap. Germline-derived CDR1 and CDR2 are SGHTA and FQGNSA. The CDR3: CASSTRPPPDTQYF. The CDR3 DNA follows: TGTGCCAGCAGCACGAGGCCGCCGCCAGATACGCAGTATTTT. Supplemented by reference TRBV7-2 and TRBJ2-3, the full variable domain reads GAGVSQSPSNKVTEKGKDVELRCDPISGHTALYWYRQSLGQGLEFLIYFQGNSAPDKSGLPSDRFSAERTGGSVSTLTIQRTQQEDSAVYLCASSTRPPPDTQYFGPGTRLTVL.

The rearrangement joins TRBV6-6 to TRBJ2-3, with a possible D match to TRBD2 (6 bases). Germline CDR1 MNHNY, CDR2 SVGAGI (reference sequence). V lost 0 bases and J 6 bases, leaving 13 bases between the germline ends. The CDR3 contains 15 residues. This chain's CDR3 is CASSYSTHRGDTQYF. The CDR3, as DNA: TGTGCCAGCAGTTACTCTACCCACCGGGGGGATACGCAGTATTTT.

The sample holds a few counts of this clonotype. The gene calls are TRBV5-1 and TRBJ1-6; a weak D match, TRBD1 (6 bases). Germline loops: CDR1 SGHRS, CDR2 YFSETQ. Trimming removed 1 base from V and 0 bases from J, with 11 bases in between. There are 17 residues in the CDR3. This CDR3 is CASSLRTESSYNSPLHF. The CDR3 nucleotides read TGCGCCAGCAGCTTGAGGACAGAGAGCTCCTATAATTCACCCCTCCACTTT.